The entry below gives a single T cell receptor beta chain sequence along with its context. This sample is drawn from a study of shared clonotypes between healthy human individuals. Profiling relied on immunoSEQ multiplex PCR, and the TCRdb table lists in-frame clones only, not all of them. The sample lists some 1.5 million clones, approximately 98% occurring once. V shed 7 bases, J shed 5 bases, and the junction held 5 bases outside the gene matches. The length of the CDR3 is 13 residues. CDR1 MDHEN and CDR2 SYDVKM come from the germline V gene. The sequence was collected from a man younger than 40 in good health. Sequenced material: naive CD4+ T cells sorted from blood. Subset reported: CD45RA+ positively selected. The chain recombines TRBV28 with TRBJ2-4; 7 bases fit TRBD2. CDR3 in DNA: TGTGCCAGCACCCCGGGGAGGGAAAACATTCAGTACTTC. As protein: CASTPGRENIQYF.